This TCR beta chain was found in a study of blood T cell repertoires in COVID-19. The V and J ends lost 0 bases and 9 bases respectively, with 15 bases between them. This CDR3 is built from 15 residues. Per the germline V gene, CDR1 is SGHRS and CDR2 is YFSETQ. Libraries were prepared by immunoSEQ multiplex PCR; TCRdb keeps only in-frame clonotypes and omits some of them. Of approximately 280,000 clones listed, 70% to 90% were seen once; the top ten hold approximately 5.1%. This clone was seen more than once but under ten times. This chain links TRBV5-1 with TRBJ2-2; a weak D match, TRBD2 (6 bases). What was sequenced was peripheral blood. The sequence was obtained from a man aged 50 to 60 with active or convalescent COVID-19. The CDR3 is CASSLAGTRSRELFF. The CDR3 DNA reads TGCGCCAGCAGCTTGGCCGGGACTCGGAGCCGGGAGCTGTTTTTT.